The clone carrying this T cell receptor (beta chain) was seen repeatedly, ten times or more. Its matching antigen is unknown. This sample was included in a study of Graves' ophthalmopathy and Graves' hyperthyroidism. Study findings and constraints: The blood repertoire also included most expanded thyroid clonotypes above 0.001 frequency.

Losses at the gene ends were 6 bases for V and 7 bases for J; bases not matched to a gene: 4. Germline values: CDR1 DFQATT, CDR2 SNEGSKA (reference sequence). The CDR3 sequence is 13 residues long. Hyperthyroidism patients, aged 18 to 65, were newly diagnosed, under 2 months' duration. No donor had other autoimmune disease, uncontrolled infection, pregnancy or lactation. TCR beta CDR3 amplification used RNA transcripts. Second-round multiplex PCR followed a first-round RT-PCR using HTBI primers. MiXCR, run by TCRdb on the multiplex PCR reads, gives a single entry per CDR3 protein. The repertoire has under 800,000 distinct CDR3 sequences, about 24% of them found once; the top ten carry approximately 6.5%.

The genes are TRBV20-1 and TRBJ2-2; TRBD1 matches 11 bases. The sample was peripheral blood. This TCR was sampled from a woman in her late teens or twenties with stable Graves' hyperthyroidism. Some clones in this sample may be carry-over from other donors' samples. CDR3 sequence: CSARTGGIGELFF. DNA of the CDR3: TGCAGTGCAAGGACAGGGGGCATCGGGGAGCTGTTTTTT.